This entry describes one TCR beta chain. Its matching antigen is unknown. These data come from a study of naive and memory T cell subsets. The study's findings and limits: Clonotypes here are unpaired alpha or beta chain sequences. Expression changes during T cell differentiation may affect RNA-based TCR counts.

The beta constant-region primer was an equimolar mix of two oligonucleotides covering TRBC1 and TRBC2. The cDNA 3' end received a ligated single-stranded oligonucleotide carrying the SP2 primer and a 12-nucleotide UMI. Each CDR3 protein is one row after TCRdb ran MiXCR on the UMI-ligation and nested PCR reads. The sample has under 150,000 distinct CDR3 sequences, about 18% seen once. From germline, CDR1 is SSHAT and CDR2 FNYEAQ (reference sequence). The CDR3 spans 14 residues. V was trimmed by 7 bases and J by 3 bases, leaving 16 bases between them. This chain links TRBV7-7 with TRBJ2-7, with TRBD1 as a possible D gene (6 bases). The sample was naive CD4+ T cells from blood. The sequence was collected from a human donor in good health. The CDR3 region has the DNA TGTGCCAGCATCGACGACAGGTTAAGCTACGAGCAGTACTTC. This translates into CASIDDRLSYEQYF. The variable domain in full, with the rest retrieved from reference TRBV7-7 and TRBJ2-7, is GAGVSQSPRYKVTKRGQDVTLRCDPISSHATLYWYQQALGQGPEFLTYFNYEAQPDKSGLPSDRFSAERPEGSISTLTIQRTEQRDSAMYRCASIDDRLSYEQYFGPGTRLTVT.